The sequence of this TCR beta chain was determined in a study of response to subunit inactivated influenza vaccine. This CDR3 has 16 residues. Germline CDR1 and CDR2: SGHRS and YFSETQ. V dropped 0 bases and J dropped 1 base, with 13 bases sitting between them. TCRdb ran MiXCR on the RT-PCR reads and lists one entry per CDR3 protein. The table has about 500,000 distinct CDR3 sequences, approximately 16% seen once. This clonotype has more than one count but fewer than ten. Its antigen is as yet unknown. General study points: Each seasonal flu vaccination may recruit only limited new T cells, authors suggested.

The material sequenced was CD4+ T cells sorted from PBMCs, taken around 25 months after vaccination. The receptor was derived from a man in his fifties or sixties who received an inactivated influenza vaccine. The chain carries TRBV5-1 and TRBJ2-5; D may be TRBD1 (6 bases). CDR3 coding DNA: TGCGCCAGCAGCTTGGGGAGAGGACAGATCCAAGAGACCCAGTACTTC. It specifies CASSLGRGQIQETQYF.